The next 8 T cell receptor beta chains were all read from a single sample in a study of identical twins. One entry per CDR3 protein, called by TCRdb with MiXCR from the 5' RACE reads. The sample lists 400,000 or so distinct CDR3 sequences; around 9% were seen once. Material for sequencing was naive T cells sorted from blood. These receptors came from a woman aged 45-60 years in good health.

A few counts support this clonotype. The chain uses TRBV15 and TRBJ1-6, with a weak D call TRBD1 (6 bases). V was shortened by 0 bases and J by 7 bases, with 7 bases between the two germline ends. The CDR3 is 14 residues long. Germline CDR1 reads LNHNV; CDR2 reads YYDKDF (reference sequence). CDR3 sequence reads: CATSREGTNSPLHF. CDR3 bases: TGTGCCACCAGCAGAGAAGGGACAAATTCACCCCTCCACTTT.

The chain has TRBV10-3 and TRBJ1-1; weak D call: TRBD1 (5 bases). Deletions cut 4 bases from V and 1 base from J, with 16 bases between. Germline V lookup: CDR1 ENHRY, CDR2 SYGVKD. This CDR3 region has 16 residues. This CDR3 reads CAISGSSGTRNTEAFF. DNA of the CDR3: TGTGCCATCAGTGGGTCTTCGGGGACCAGGAACACTGAAGCTTTCTTT.

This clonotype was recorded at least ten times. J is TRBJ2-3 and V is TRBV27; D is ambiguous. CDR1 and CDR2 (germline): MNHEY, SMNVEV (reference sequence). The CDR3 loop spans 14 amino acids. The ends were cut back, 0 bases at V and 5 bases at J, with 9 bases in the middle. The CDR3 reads CASSLSHYLDTQYF. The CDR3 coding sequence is TGTGCCAGCAGTTTATCGCACTACCTAGATACGCAGTATTTT.

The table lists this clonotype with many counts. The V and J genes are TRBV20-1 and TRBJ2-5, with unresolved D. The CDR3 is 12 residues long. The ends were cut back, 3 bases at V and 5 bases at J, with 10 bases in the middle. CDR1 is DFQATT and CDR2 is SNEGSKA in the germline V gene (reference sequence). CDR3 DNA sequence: TGCAGTGCTAGGAGGCTCCGGGAGACCCAGTACTTC. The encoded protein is CSARRLRETQYF.

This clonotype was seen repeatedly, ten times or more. CDR3 protein: CSVRGWLDTEAFF. CDR3 coding DNA: TGCAGTGTCAGGGGTTGGTTGGACACTGAAGCTTTCTTT. The genes are TRBV20-1 and TRBJ1-1, with D possibly being TRBD1 (6 bases). This CDR3 contains 13 residues. Per the germline V gene, CDR1 is DFQATT and CDR2 is SNEGSKA (reference sequence). Trimming pared 7 bases from V and 3 bases from J, leaving 15 bases between.

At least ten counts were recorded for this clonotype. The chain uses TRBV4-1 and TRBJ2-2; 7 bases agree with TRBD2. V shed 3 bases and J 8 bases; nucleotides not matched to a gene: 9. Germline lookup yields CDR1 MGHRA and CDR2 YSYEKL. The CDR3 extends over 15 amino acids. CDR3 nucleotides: TGCGCCAGCAGCCAGACCGGGACTACTGTAGGGGAGCTGTTTTTT. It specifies CASSQTGTTVGELFF.

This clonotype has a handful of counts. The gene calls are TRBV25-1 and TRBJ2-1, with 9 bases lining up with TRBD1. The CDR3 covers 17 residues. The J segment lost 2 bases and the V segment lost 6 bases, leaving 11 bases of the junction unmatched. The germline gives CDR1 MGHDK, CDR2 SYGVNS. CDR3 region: CASSPPTGGVTYNEQFF. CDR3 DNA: TGTGCCAGCAGCCCCCCGACAGGGGGAGTCACCTACAATGAGCAGTTCTTC.

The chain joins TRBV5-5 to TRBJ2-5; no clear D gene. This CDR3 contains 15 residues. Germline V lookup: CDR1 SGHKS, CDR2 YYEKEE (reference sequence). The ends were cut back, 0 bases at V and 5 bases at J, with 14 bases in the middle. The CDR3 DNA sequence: TGTGCCAGCAGCTTGGTCACCACCGCAAGGGAGACCCAGTACTTC. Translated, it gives CASSLVTTARETQYF.